Below, 15 T cell receptor beta chains from the same sample are listed, as sequenced in a study of T-cell memory formation after mild COVID-19. TCRdb independently ran MiXCR on the 5' RACE reads; one entry per CDR3 protein. The sample holds roughly 200,000 distinct CDR3 sequences, 16% seen once. Sequencing was done on a sample of PBMCs or a T cell subset sorted from them (not recorded which). The receptors shown here come from an adult woman who had mild COVID-19 (a few samples of this study predate the infection). Cell type and time point are not known.

The chain has TRBV7-9 and TRBJ2-7; possible D gene TRBD2, 6 bases. Trimming took 3 bases from V and 4 from J, leaving 10 bases between them. From germline, CDR1 is SEHNR and CDR2 FQNEAQ (reference sequence). The CDR3 length is 13 residues. The CDR3 loop reads CASSFAGTYEQYF. CDR3 nucleotides: TGTGCCAGCAGCTTCGCGGGAACTTACGAGCAGTACTTC.

This clonotype was seen only a few times. CDR3 sequence reads: CASSQDASGRDTQYF. The CDR3 coding sequence is TGCGCCAGCAGCCAAGATGCTAGCGGGCGGGATACGCAGTATTTT. This chain uses TRBV4-3 with TRBJ2-3; 8 bases align to TRBD2. Unmatched junction bases numbered 5, after V lost 0 bases and J lost 6 bases. From germline, CDR1 is LGHNA and CDR2 YSLEER. This CDR3 is 15 amino acids long.

The sample holds a few counts of this clonotype. The rearrangement joins TRBV5-1 to TRBJ2-3; D is ambiguous. CDR3 size: 13 residues. Germline CDR1 is SGHRS and CDR2 is YFSETQ. Trimming stripped 1 base from V and 0 bases from J, with 3 bases between. The CDR3 region has the DNA TGCGCCAGCAGCTTGATCAGCACAGATACGCAGTATTTT. Residues: CASSLISTDTQYF.

The gene calls are TRBV5-4 and TRBJ2-2; 7 bases map to TRBD1. The germline CDR1 and CDR2 sequences are SGHNT and YYREEE (reference sequence). The CDR3 has 15 amino acids. V was pared by 4 bases and J by 1 base, with 4 bases of the junction left unmatched. CDR3 in DNA: TGTGCCAGCAGCGTACAGGGGATGAACACCGGGGAGCTGTTTTTT. This gives the protein CASSVQGMNTGELFF.

J is TRBJ1-2 and V is TRBV5-1; maybe TRBD1 (5 bases). V was shortened by 0 bases and J by 4 bases, with 10 bases between the two germline ends. Per the germline V gene, CDR1 is SGHRS and CDR2 is YFSETQ. This CDR3 has 14 residues. In nucleotides, the CDR3 is TGCGCCAGCAGCTTGGGGGACGGACTCTATGGCTACACCTTC. Translated: CASSLGDGLYGYTF.

The rearrangement uses TRBV7-3 and TRBJ2-3; TRBD2 aligns across 8 bases. Germline V gene data show CDR1 as SGHTA and CDR2 as FQGTGA. This CDR3 region has 15 residues. V shed 0 bases and J 7 bases; nucleotides not matched to a gene: 6. CDR3 protein: CASSLTRGGGYTQYF. In nucleotides, the CDR3 is TGTGCCAGCAGCTTAACTCGGGGGGGAGGATATACGCAGTATTTT.

The genes are TRBV12-3 or TRBV12-4 and TRBJ2-1; 7 nucleotides agree with TRBD2. V shed 6 bases and J 4 bases; nucleotides not matched to a gene: 15. This CDR3 contains 17 residues. The DNA for the CDR3 is TGTGCCAGCAGCCCCGAAGCGGGACGGGCTTTTTACAATGAGCAGTTCTTC. Translated, it gives CASSPEAGRAFYNEQFF.

This clonotype showed up just a few times. J is TRBJ2-7 and V is TRBV15; D may be TRBD2 (5 bases). V was shortened by 0 bases and J by 4 bases, with 7 bases between the two germline ends. The CDR3 covers 13 residues. Germline V gene sequence: CDR1 LNHNV, CDR2 YYDKDF (reference sequence). The CDR3 sequence is CATSRDSGYEQYF. The CDR3 region has the DNA TGTGCCACCAGCAGAGATTCGGGGTACGAGCAGTACTTC.

The chain carries TRBV20-1 and TRBJ1-3; the D is unclear. This CDR3 region has 13 residues. Germline lookup yields CDR1 DFQATT and CDR2 SNEGSKA (reference sequence). V lost 3 bases to trimming and J lost 4 bases, with 10 bases between them. The CDR3 DNA follows: TGCAGTGCTAGGGCCCCGGGGGGAAACACCATATATTTT. Translating it yields CSARAPGGNTIYF.

The chain's CDR3 is CASIFGLAGDTQYF. The CDR3 DNA is TGTGCCAGCATCTTCGGACTAGCGGGAGATACGCAGTATTTT. The rearrangement links TRBV7-2 to TRBJ2-3; TRBD2 matches at 11 bases. The V and J ends lost 7 bases and 5 bases, in that order; junction bases with no gene match: 5. Germline V gives CDR1 SGHTA, CDR2 FQGNSA. The CDR3 is 14 amino acids.

CDR3 amino acids: CASSLRTGGSGADTQYF. CDR3 sequence (DNA): TGTGCCAGCAGCCTGCGGACAGGGGGAAGCGGGGCAGATACGCAGTATTTT. The chain is built from TRBV7-9 and TRBJ2-3; 10 bases match TRBD1. Per the germline V gene, CDR1 is SEHNR and CDR2 is FQNEAQ (reference sequence). This CDR3 has 17 amino acids. The V and J ends lost 5 bases and 4 bases, in that order; junction bases with no gene match: 12. Using reference TRBV7-9 and TRBJ2-3 for the parts outside the CDR3, the full variable domain is DTGVSQNPRHKITKRGQNVTFRCDPISEHNRLYWYRQTLGQGPEFLTYFQNEAQLEKSRLLSDRFSAERPKGSFSTLEIQRTEQGDSAMYLCASSLRTGGSGADTQYFGPGTRLTVL.

The chain has TRBV5-1 and TRBJ2-5; TRBD2 aligns across 8 bases. CDR3 length: 15 amino acids. J was trimmed by 1 base and V by 6 bases; bases with no gene match: 8. CDR1 is SGHRS, CDR2 YFSETQ, per germline. This CDR3 reads CASTNSGTIQETQYF. In DNA, the CDR3 is TGCGCCAGCACTAATAGCGGGACGATCCAAGAGACCCAGTACTTC.

CDR3 sequence (DNA): TGCGCCAGCAGCCGCGAACCTAGCGGGCCTAGCACAGATACGCAGTATTTT. Amino acids: CASSREPSGPSTDTQYF. The chain uses TRBV4-1 and TRBJ2-3; 8 positions agree with TRBD2. V lost 4 bases to trimming and J lost 0 bases; unmatched junction nucleotides: 9. CDR3 length equals 17 residues. Germline V gives CDR1 MGHRA, CDR2 YSYEKL.

This clonotype was counted only a few times. The chain carries TRBV29-1 and TRBJ2-1; D is unresolved. V lost 3 bases, J lost 4 bases, and 4 bases lay in between. The CDR3 is 11 amino acids. From germline, CDR1 is SQVTM and CDR2 ANQGSEA. The DNA of the CDR3 is TGCAGCGTTGACTCGTACAATGAGCAGTTCTTC. The encoded protein is CSVDSYNEQFF.

The V and J genes are TRBV7-6 and TRBJ2-7, with TRBD1 matching 7 bases. V lost 5 bases and J lost 1; bases outside the gene matches: 8. The CDR3 has 15 residues. Germline CDR1 SGHVS, CDR2 FNYEAQ. CDR3 residues: CASSPGGRGSYEQYF. The CDR3 DNA reads TGTGCCAGCAGCCCGGGTGGCAGGGGGTCCTACGAGCAGTACTTC.